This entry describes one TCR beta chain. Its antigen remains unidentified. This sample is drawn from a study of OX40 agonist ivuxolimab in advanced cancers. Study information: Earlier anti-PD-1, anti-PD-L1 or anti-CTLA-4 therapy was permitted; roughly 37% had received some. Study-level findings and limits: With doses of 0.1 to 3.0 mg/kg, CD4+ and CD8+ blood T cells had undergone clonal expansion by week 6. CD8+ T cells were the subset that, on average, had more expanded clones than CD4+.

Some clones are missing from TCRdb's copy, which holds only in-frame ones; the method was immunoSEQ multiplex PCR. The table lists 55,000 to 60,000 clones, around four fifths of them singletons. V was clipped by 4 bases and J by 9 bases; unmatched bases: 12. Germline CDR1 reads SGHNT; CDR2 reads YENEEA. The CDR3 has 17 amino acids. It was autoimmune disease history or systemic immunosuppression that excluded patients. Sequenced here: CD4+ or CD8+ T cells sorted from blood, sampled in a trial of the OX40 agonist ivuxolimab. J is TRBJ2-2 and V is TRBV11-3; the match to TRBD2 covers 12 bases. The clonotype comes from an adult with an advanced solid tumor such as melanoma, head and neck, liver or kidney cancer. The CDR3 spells CASSSLRTSGVYRELFF. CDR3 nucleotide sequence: TGTGCCAGCAGCTCCTTAAGGACTAGCGGGGTATACAGGGAGCTGTTTTTT.